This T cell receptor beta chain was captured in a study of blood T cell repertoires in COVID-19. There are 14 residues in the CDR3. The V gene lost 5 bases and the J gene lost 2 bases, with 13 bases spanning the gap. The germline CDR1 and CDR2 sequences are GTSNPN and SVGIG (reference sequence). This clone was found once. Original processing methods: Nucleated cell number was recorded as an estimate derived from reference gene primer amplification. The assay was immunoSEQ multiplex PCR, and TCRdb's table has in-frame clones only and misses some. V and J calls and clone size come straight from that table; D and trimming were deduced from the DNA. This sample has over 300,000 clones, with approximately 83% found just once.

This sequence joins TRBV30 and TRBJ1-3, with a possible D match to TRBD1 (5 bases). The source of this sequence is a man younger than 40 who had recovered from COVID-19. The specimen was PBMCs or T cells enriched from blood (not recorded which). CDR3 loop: CAWANRRAGNTIYF. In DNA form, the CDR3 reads TGTGCCTGGGCTAACAGGAGGGCTGGAAACACCATATATTTT.